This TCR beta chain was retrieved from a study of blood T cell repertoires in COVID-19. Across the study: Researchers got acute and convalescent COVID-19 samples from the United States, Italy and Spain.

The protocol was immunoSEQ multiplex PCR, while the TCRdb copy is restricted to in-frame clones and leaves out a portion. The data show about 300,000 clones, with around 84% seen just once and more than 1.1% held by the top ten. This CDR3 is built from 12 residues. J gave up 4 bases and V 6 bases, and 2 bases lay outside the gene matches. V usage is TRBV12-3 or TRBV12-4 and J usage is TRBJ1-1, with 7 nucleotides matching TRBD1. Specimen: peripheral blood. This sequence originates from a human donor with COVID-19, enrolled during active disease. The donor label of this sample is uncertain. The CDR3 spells CASRTGFTEAFF. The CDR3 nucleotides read TGTGCCAGCAGGACAGGGTTCACTGAAGCTTTCTTT.